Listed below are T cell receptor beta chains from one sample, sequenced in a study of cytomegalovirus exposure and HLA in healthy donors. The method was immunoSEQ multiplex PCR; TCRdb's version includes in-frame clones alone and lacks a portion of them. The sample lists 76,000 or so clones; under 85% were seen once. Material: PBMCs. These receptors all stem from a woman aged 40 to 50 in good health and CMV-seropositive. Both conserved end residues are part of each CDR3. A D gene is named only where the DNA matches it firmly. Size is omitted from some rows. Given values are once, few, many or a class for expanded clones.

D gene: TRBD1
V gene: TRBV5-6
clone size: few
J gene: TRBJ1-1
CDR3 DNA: TGTGACAGGAGCTTGTTCGGGACAGGGGGTTACACTGAAGCTTTCTTT
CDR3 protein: CDRSLFGTGGYTEAFF

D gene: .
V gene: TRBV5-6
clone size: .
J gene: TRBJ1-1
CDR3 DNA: TGTGCCAGCAGCTTGCCTGGGGGCAGTGAAGCTTTCTTT
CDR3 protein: CASSLPGGSEAFF

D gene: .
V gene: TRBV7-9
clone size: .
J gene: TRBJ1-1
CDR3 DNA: TGTGCCAGCAGCTTAGCTAGGAGGGACACTGAAGCTTTCTTT
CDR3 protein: CASSLARRDTEAFF

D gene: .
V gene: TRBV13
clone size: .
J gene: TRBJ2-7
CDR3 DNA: TGTGCCAGCCACCGAGGAGGATCCTACGAGCAGTACTTC
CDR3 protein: CASHRGGSYEQYF

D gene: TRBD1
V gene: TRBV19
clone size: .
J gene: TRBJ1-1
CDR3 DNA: TGTGCCAGTAGTATTCCCGGGACAGGGGGCAAGAACACTGAAGCTTTCTTT
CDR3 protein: CASSIPGTGGKNTEAFF

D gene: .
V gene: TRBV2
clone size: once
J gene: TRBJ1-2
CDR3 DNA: TGTGCCAGCCTGCAGGAAGTATCAAACTATGGCTACACCTTC
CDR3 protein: CASLQEVSNYGYTF

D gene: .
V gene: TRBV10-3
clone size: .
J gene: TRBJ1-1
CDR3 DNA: TGTGCCATCAGACAGAGGAACACTGAAGCTTTCTTT
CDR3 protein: CAIRQRNTEAFF

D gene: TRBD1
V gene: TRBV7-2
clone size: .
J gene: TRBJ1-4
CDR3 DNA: TGTGCCAGCAGCGCCCGGACAGGATCCGAAAAACTGTTTTTT
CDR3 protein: CASSARTGSEKLFF

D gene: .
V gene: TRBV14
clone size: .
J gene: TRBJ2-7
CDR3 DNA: TGTGCCAGCAGCCTCTTTGACAGCGCCTTCTCCTACGAGCAGTACTTC
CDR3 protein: CASSLFDSAFSYEQYF

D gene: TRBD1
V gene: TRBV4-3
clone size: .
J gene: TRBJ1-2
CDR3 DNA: TGCGCCAGCAGGGGACAGTTTTATGGCTACACCTTC
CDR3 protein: CASRGQFYGYTF

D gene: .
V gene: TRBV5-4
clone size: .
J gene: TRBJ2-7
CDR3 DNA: TGTGCCAGCAGCTTTGCAGGGGCAGGATACGAGCAGTACTTC
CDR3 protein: CASSFAGAGYEQYF

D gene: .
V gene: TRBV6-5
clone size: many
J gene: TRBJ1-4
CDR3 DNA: TGTGCCAGCCGAAGGGGGGGTGAAAAACTGTTTTTT
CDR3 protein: CASRRGGEKLFF

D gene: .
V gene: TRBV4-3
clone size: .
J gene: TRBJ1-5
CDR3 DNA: TGCGCCAGCAGCCAAAAGGGGAATCAGCCCCAGCATTTT
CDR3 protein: CASSQKGNQPQHF

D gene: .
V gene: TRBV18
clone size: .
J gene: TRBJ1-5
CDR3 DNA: TGTGCCAGCTCATCTACAGGGAGCAATCAGCCCCAGCATTTT
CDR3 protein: CASSSTGSNQPQHF

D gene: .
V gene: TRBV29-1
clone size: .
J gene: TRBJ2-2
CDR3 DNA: TGCAGCGTTGAAACAAGGGGTAACACCGGGGAGCTGTTTTTT
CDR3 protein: CSVETRGNTGELFF

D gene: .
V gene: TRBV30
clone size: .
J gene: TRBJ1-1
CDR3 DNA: TGTTCCTGTGTCTTGAACACTGAAGCTTTCTTT
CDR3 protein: CSCVLNTEAFF

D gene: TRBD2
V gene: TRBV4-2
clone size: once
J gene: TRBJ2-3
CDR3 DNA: TGTGCCAGCAGCCAAGACCCTAGCGGCTCAGATACGCAGTATTTT
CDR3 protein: CASSQDPSGSDTQYF

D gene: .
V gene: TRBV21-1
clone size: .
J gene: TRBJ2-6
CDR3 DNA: TGTGCCATCATCCGGGACAGGGGGCCTGGGGCCAACGTCCTGACTTTC
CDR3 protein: CAIIRDRGPGANVLTF

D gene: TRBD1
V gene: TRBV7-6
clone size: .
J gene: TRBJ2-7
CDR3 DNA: TGTGCCAGCAGCTTCGGACAGGGGCACACCTACGAGCAGTACTTC
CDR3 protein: CASSFGQGHTYEQYF

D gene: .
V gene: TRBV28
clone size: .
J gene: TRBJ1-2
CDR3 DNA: TGTGCCAGCAGTTTCACCGGCGGGGGGGAAGCTAACTATGGCTACACCTTC
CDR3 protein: CASSFTGGGEANYGYTF

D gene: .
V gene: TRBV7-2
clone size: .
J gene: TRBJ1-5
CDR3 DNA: TGTGCCAGCAGCTTTGGCGGGGAGAGTGGGCCCCAGCATTTT
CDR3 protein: CASSFGGESGPQHF

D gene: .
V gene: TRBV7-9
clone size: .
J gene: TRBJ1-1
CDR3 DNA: TGTGCCAGCACCCCTCTGAATATGGCCGACAGGAACACTGAAGCTTTCTTT
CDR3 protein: CASTPLNMADRNTEAFF

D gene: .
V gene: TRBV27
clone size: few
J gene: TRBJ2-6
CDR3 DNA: TGTGCCAGTAGCGTAAGGGTATCTGGGGCCAACGTCCTGACTTTC
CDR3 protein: CASSVRVSGANVLTF

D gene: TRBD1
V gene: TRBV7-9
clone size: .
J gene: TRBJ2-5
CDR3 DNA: TGTGCCAGCAGCTCGACAGGGAGTCTGGAGACCCAGTACTTC
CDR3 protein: CASSSTGSLETQYF

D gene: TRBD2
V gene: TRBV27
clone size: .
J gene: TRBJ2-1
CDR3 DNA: TGTGCCAGCAGTTTATCCCCCCAGACTAGCGGGTCCTACAATGAGCAGTTCTTC
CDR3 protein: CASSLSPQTSGSYNEQFF

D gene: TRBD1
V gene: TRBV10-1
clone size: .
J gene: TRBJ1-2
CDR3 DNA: TGCGCCAGCAGCTTGACAGGGCCGGGGTATGGCTACACCTTC
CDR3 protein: CASSLTGPGYGYTF

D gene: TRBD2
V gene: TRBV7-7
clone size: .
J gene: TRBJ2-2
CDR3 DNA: TGTGCCAGCAGCTGGGCGGCGGGGGAAGGTACCGGGGAGCTGTTTTTT
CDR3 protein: CASSWAAGEGTGELFF

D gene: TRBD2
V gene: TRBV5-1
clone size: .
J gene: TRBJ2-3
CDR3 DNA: TGCGCCAGCACCCTTAGCGGGGGCACAGATACGCAGTATTTT
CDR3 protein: CASTLSGGTDTQYF

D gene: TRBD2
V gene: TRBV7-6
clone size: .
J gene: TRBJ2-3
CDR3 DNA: TGTGCCAGCAGCCCCATTCTAGCGGGGTCAGATACGCAGTATTTT
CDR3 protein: CASSPILAGSDTQYF

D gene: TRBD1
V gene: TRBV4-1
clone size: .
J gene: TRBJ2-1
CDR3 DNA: TGCGCCAGCAGCCAAGCGGTAGGGACAGGGGGATCGTATGAGCAGTTCTTC
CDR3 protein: CASSQAVGTGGSYEQFF

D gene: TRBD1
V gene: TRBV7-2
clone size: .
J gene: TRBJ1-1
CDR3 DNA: TGTGCCAGCAGCCTAGGGGGCGCCCAGGCGGTGAACGGTGAAGCTTTCTTT
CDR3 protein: CASSLGGAQAVNGEAFF

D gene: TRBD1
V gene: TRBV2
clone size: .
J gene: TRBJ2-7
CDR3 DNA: TGTGCTAACAGCCCGGGACAGGGGGCTTGGGAGCAGTACTTC
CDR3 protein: CANSPGQGAWEQYF

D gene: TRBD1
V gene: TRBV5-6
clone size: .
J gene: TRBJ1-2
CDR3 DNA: TGTGCCAGCAGCTACGACAGGGGGCTTGGCTACACCTTC
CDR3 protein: CASSYDRGLGYTF

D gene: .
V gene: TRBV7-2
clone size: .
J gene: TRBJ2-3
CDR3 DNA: TGTGCCAGCAGCTTTGTGGCTAGCACAGATACGCAGTATTTT
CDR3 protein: CASSFVASTDTQYF

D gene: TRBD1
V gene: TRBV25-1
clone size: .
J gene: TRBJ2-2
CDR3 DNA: TGTGCCAGCAGTCTAAGCCCGGGACAGGGTAACACCGGGGAGCTGTTTTTT
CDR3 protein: CASSLSPGQGNTGELFF

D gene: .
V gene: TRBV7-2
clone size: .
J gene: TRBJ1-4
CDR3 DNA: TGTGCCAGCAGCTTAGGAGTAGCCTTAAATGAAAAACTGTTTTTT
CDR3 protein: CASSLGVALNEKLFF

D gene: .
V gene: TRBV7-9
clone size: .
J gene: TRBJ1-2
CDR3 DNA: TGTGCCAGCAGCCCGCGTCCACGTCTCTATGGCTACACCTTC
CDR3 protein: CASSPRPRLYGYTF

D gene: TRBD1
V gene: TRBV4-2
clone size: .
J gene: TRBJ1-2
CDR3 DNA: TGTGCCAGCAGCCAAGTGGGGGACAGATACTATGGCTACACCTTC
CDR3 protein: CASSQVGDRYYGYTF

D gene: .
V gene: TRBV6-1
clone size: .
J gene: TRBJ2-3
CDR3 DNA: TGTGCCAGCAGGACTACCACAGATACGCAGTATTTT
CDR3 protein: CASRTTTDTQYF

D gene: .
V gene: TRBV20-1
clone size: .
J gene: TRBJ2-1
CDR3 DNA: TGCAGTGCTAGCGGGGTGGAGAAGCAGTTCTTC
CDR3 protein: CSASGVEKQFF

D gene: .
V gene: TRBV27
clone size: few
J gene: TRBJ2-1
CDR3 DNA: TGTGCCAGCTCCGGGGGTACCTACAATGAGCAGTTCTTC
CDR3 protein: CASSGGTYNEQFF

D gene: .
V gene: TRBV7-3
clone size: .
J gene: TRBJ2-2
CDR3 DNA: TGTGCCAGCAGCTTAAAGACAGGGGAGCTGTTTTTT
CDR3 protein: CASSLKTGELFF

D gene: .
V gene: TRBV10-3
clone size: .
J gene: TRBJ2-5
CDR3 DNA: TGTGCCATCAGCCCCACAGGGAAAGAGGGGACCCAGTACTTC
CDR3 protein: CAISPTGKEGTQYF

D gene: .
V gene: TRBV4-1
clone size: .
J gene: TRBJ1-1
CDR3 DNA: TGCGCCAGCAGCCAAGATCGGGTGAACACTGAAGCTTTCTTT
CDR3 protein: CASSQDRVNTEAFF